The 30 T cell receptor beta chains in this list originate from one sample, sequenced in a study of blood T cell repertoires in COVID-19. Produced via immunoSEQ multiplex PCR; TCRdb's table is partial and in-frame only. Of 200,000 to 250,000 clones in the sample, approximately 86% are singletons; the top ten hold around 4%. The sequenced sample was PBMCs or T cells enriched from blood (not recorded which). Receptor source: a woman between 35 and 50 years old with acute COVID-19.

This chain uses TRBV19 with TRBJ2-7; TRBD2 matches at 15 bases. This CDR3 contains 15 residues. J lost 8 bases, V lost 6 bases, and 8 bases had no gene match. Germline values: CDR1 LNHDA, CDR2 SQIVND (reference sequence). The CDR3 bases are TGTGCCAGTAGGCCTAGGACTAGCGGGAGGGGCCAGCAGTACTTC. Encoded protein: CASRPRTSGRGQQYF.

The chain couples TRBV7-6 to TRBJ2-7, with TRBD1 matching over 7 bases. Germline CDR1 reads SGHVS; CDR2 reads FNYEAQ. CDR3 length: 15 amino acids. J lost 2 bases, V lost 4 bases, and 8 bases had no gene match. The CDR3 region is CASSSTETGTYEQYF. For the CDR3, the DNA is TGTGCCAGCAGCTCGACAGAGACAGGGACCTACGAGCAGTACTTC. Variable domain in full (rest from reference TRBV7-6 and TRBJ2-7): GAGVSQSPRYKVTKRGQDVALRCDPISGHVSLYWYRQALGQGPEFLTYFNYEAQQDKSGLPNDRFSAERPEGSISTLTIQRTEQRDSAMYRCASSSTETGTYEQYFGPGTRLTVT.

The chain uses TRBV9 and TRBJ2-4; 11 bases line up with TRBD2. With 3 bases clipped from V and 1 base from J, the junction kept 9 bases outside the gene matches. CDR3 size: 18 residues. From germline, CDR1 is SGDLS and CDR2 YYNGEE. CDR3 in amino acids: CASSELAGEGRAKNIQYF. CDR3 bases: TGTGCCAGCAGCGAACTAGCGGGAGAAGGGAGGGCCAAAAACATTCAGTACTTC.

About this clone: The same CDR3 is also encoded by other DNA sequences in this sample. The rearrangement joins TRBV27 to TRBJ2-7; TRBD1 agrees at 10 bases. The V segment lost 2 bases and the J segment 0 bases; nucleotides outside the gene matches: 4. The germline V gene has CDR1 MNHEY and CDR2 SMNVEV (reference sequence). CDR3 length equals 16 residues. The CDR3 spells CASSLKGQGPSYEQYF. CDR3 DNA sequence: TGTGCCAGCAGTTTAAAGGGACAGGGGCCCTCCTACGAGCAGTACTTC.

The chain employs TRBV7-9 and TRBJ1-6; 7 bases match TRBD1. After removal of 5 bases from V and 0 bases from J, the junction contained 1 base not matched to a gene. Germline CDR1 is SEHNR and CDR2 is FQNEAQ (reference sequence). The CDR3 totals 15 residues. The CDR3 sequence: CASSGDSSYNSPLHF. As DNA, the CDR3 is TGTGCCAGCAGCGGGGACAGCTCCTATAATTCACCCCTCCACTTT.

V usage is TRBV18 and J usage is TRBJ2-7, with a tentative D call TRBD2 (5 bases). Trimming stripped 0 bases from V and 6 bases from J, with 15 bases between. This CDR3 is built from 15 residues. Per the germline V gene, CDR1 is KGHSH and CDR2 is LQKENI. This CDR3 is CASSPPRGFLAEQYF. The CDR3, as DNA: TGTGCCAGCTCACCACCCCGGGGATTCTTGGCCGAGCAGTACTTC.

The chain has TRBV7-9 and TRBJ2-3; D call uncertain. Trimming removed 2 bases at V and 0 bases at J, with 9 bases between. The CDR3 covers 15 residues. Germline-derived CDR1 and CDR2 are SEHNR and FQNEAQ (reference sequence). The CDR3: CASSLRTISTDTQYF. Written as DNA, the CDR3 is TGTGCCAGCAGCTTACGAACTATTAGCACAGATACGCAGTATTTT.

This chain's CDR3 is CASSRGQGFLNEQFF. The CDR3 DNA reads TGTGCCAGCAGCAGGGGACAGGGTTTCCTCAATGAGCAGTTCTTC. The chain employs TRBV5-8 and TRBJ2-1; 9 bases are a match to TRBD1. Germline V lookup: CDR1 SGHTS, CDR2 YDEGEE. J gave up 6 bases and V 4 bases, and 8 bases lay outside the gene matches. CDR3 length: 15 residues. Looking up the rest from reference TRBV5-8 and TRBJ2-1 gives the full variable domain: EAGVTQSPTHLIKTRGQQATLRCSPISGHTSVYWYQQALGLGLQFLLWYDEGEERNRGNFPPRFSGRQFPNYSSELNVNALELEDSALYLCASSRGQGFLNEQFFGPGTRLTVL.

The gene calls are TRBV6-5 and TRBJ1-5, with 7 bases lining up with TRBD1. V lost 6 bases to trimming and J lost 5 bases; unmatched junction nucleotides: 10. This CDR3 region has 15 residues. The germline gives CDR1 MNHEY, CDR2 SVGAGI. The CDR3 reads CASSSGAGGYQPQHF. CDR3 in DNA: TGTGCCAGCAGCTCAGGGGCAGGGGGATATCAGCCCCAGCATTTT.

This clone has a handful of counts. The chain carries TRBV3-1 (or the pseudogene TRBV3-2) and TRBJ1-2; TRBD1 matches 9 bases. Germline V gives CDR1 LGHDT, CDR2 YNNKEL (reference sequence). The CDR3 has 16 residues. The J segment lost 8 bases and the V segment lost 1 base, leaving 11 bases of the junction unmatched. CDR3 amino acids: CASSQVPVTGGGGYTF. The CDR3 DNA follows: TGTGCCAGCAGCCAAGTTCCTGTAACAGGGGGCGGCGGCTACACCTTC.

This chain uses TRBV11-2 with TRBJ1-6; no clear D. V dropped 2 bases and J dropped 8 bases, with 13 bases sitting between them. Germline CDR1 and CDR2: SGHAT and FQNNGV. This CDR3 is built from 15 residues. The CDR3 DNA sequence: TGTGCCAGCAGCTTAAACGGTCAATCTCATTCACCCCTCCACTTT. Protein: CASSLNGQSHSPLHF.

The V gene is TRBV7-3, the J gene TRBJ2-3, with 13 bases lining up with TRBD2. Germline CDR1 reads SGHTA; CDR2 reads FQGTGA. With V trimmed by 2 bases and J by 4 bases, 0 bases remained unmatched. This CDR3 region has 15 residues. This chain's CDR3 is CASSLGLAGADTQYF. In DNA form, the CDR3 reads TGTGCCAGCAGCTTAGGACTAGCGGGAGCAGATACGCAGTATTTT.

This clone showed up just a few times. V is TRBV28 and J is TRBJ2-7; D possibly corresponds to TRBD1 (6 bases). Germline loops: CDR1 MDHEN, CDR2 SYDVKM. This CDR3 has 13 amino acids. Trimming removed 6 bases at V and 1 base at J, with 10 bases between. This CDR3 reads CASRLQGSYEQYF. As DNA, the CDR3 is TGTGCCAGCAGGTTACAGGGATCCTACGAGCAGTACTTC.

The rearrangement links TRBV29-1 to TRBJ2-3; 8 nucleotides match TRBD2. The length of the CDR3 is 14 residues. Germline V gives CDR1 SQVTM, CDR2 ANQGSEA. The V segment lost 6 bases and the J segment 0 bases; nucleotides outside the gene matches: 5. The CDR3 reads CSVASGSSTDTQYF. The CDR3 nucleotides are TGCAGCGTCGCCAGCGGGAGCAGCACAGATACGCAGTATTTT.

This sequence joins TRBV27 and TRBJ2-2; 7 bases agree with TRBD2. This CDR3 spans 16 amino acids. Germline V lookup: CDR1 MNHEY, CDR2 SMNVEV (reference sequence). V gave up 5 bases and J gave up 4 bases; unmatched junction bases: 10. This CDR3 reads CASSQRLAVPTGELFF. As DNA, the CDR3 is TGTGCCAGCAGTCAACGACTAGCTGTACCCACCGGGGAGCTGTTTTTT.

The chain combines TRBV27 with TRBJ1-1; TRBD1 aligns across 9 bases. V dropped 3 bases and J dropped 1; count of bases not matched to a gene: 3. CDR1 is MNHEY, CDR2 SMNVEV, per germline (reference sequence). This CDR3 is built from 15 residues. The chain's CDR3 is CASSFSGQGNTEAFF. CDR3 bases: TGTGCCAGCAGTTTCTCGGGACAGGGGAACACTGAAGCTTTCTTT.

The rearrangement links TRBV7-8 to TRBJ1-2; D remains unclear. V dropped 4 bases and J dropped 3 bases, with 18 bases sitting between them. The germline V gene has CDR1 SGHVS and CDR2 FQNEAQ. The CDR3 is 16 amino acids. The CDR3 nucleotides read TGTGCCAGCAGCTCCGCTATTGGGTCCGCGGACTATGGCTACACCTTC. Protein: CASSSAIGSADYGYTF.

The table lists this clone with a count of one. The chain has TRBV7-3 and TRBJ2-3; D might be TRBD2 (5 bases). Trimming took 3 bases from V and 6 from J, leaving 13 bases between them. The CDR3 contains 14 residues. Germline V gene data show CDR1 as SGHTA and CDR2 as FQGTGA. The CDR3 is CASSFRGTGDTQYF. The CDR3 DNA sequence: TGTGCCAGCAGCTTTCGCGGCACGGGGGATACGCAGTATTTT.

This chain uses TRBV7-9 with TRBJ2-2; TRBD2 agrees at 10 bases. Germline V gene data show CDR1 as SEHNR and CDR2 as FQNEAQ (reference sequence). With V trimmed by 8 bases and J by 4 bases, 7 bases remained unmatched. The length of the CDR3 is 15 residues. DNA of the CDR3: TGTGCCAGCCGGCCTAGCGGGAGCGGCACCGGGGAGCTGTTTTTT. Translation: CASRPSGSGTGELFF.

This sequence joins TRBV4-1 and TRBJ2-3; perhaps TRBD2 as D (6 bases). Trimming took 0 bases from V and 2 from J, leaving 15 bases between them. There are 17 residues in the CDR3. The V gene's germline CDR1 is MGHRA and CDR2 YSYEKL. This CDR3 is CASSQEGGSGSTDTQYF. CDR3 sequence (DNA): TGCGCCAGCAGCCAAGAGGGGGGAAGCGGTTCCACAGATACGCAGTATTTT.

The V call is TRBV27, the J call TRBJ2-7; D possibly corresponds to TRBD2 (6 bases). V shed 2 bases and J shed 5 bases, with 10 bases lying between them. The CDR3 covers 13 residues. In germline, CDR1 is MNHEY, CDR2 SMNVEV (reference sequence). CDR3 nucleotides: TGTGCCAGCAGTTTAACCTGGAGGGACGAGCAGTACTTC. Its translation: CASSLTWRDEQYF.

The V and J genes are TRBV20-1 and TRBJ2-7, with 9 bases matching TRBD1. The germline gives CDR1 DFQATT, CDR2 SNEGSKA (reference sequence). Unmatched junction bases numbered 6, after V lost 3 bases and J lost 3 bases. The CDR3 is 14 residues long. CDR3 residues: CSASRGQGFYEQYF. The CDR3 DNA sequence: TGCAGTGCTAGTCGGGGACAGGGATTCTACGAGCAGTACTTC.

This clone occurred a few times. The genes are TRBV19 and TRBJ1-2, with D maybe TRBD1 (5 bases). CDR1 is LNHDA and CDR2 is SQIVND in the germline V gene (reference sequence). V lost 3 bases and J lost 5, with 13 bases in between. CDR3 length equals 14 residues. CDR3 DNA sequence: TGTGCCAGTAGTATGCGGGCAGGGAGGTATGGCTACACCTTC. It is translated as CASSMRAGRYGYTF. Full variable domain (missing parts from reference TRBV19 and TRBJ1-2): DGGITQSPKYLFRKEGQNVTLSCEQNLNHDAMYWYRQDPGQGLRLIYYSQIVNDFQKGDIAEGYSVSREKKESFPLTVTSAQKNPTAFYLCASSMRAGRYGYTFGSGTRLTVV.

The V call is TRBV19, the J call TRBJ2-7, with 7 bases that match TRBD2. The germline gives CDR1 LNHDA, CDR2 SQIVND (reference sequence). The CDR3 covers 15 residues. The junction had 7 bases not matched to a gene; V was cut back by 5 bases and J by 0 bases. The CDR3 nucleotides are TGTGCCAGTAGTGCTTCCGGGACTACCTCCTACGAGCAGTACTTC. It specifies CASSASGTTSYEQYF.

The chain carries TRBV27 and TRBJ1-1, with 8 nucleotides matching TRBD1. This CDR3 has 15 amino acids. Trimming removed 5 bases from V and 0 bases from J; junction bases left unmatched: 5. From germline, CDR1 is MNHEY and CDR2 SMNVEV (reference sequence). The CDR3 loop reads CASSPQTGVNTEAFF. As DNA, the CDR3 is TGTGCCAGCAGTCCCCAGACAGGGGTGAACACTGAAGCTTTCTTT.

The CDR3 sequence: CATGTGRNTIYF. DNA for the CDR3: TGTGCCACTGGGACAGGGCGAAACACCATATATTTT. The rearrangement links TRBV28 to TRBJ1-3; 9 bases line up with TRBD1. This CDR3 is built from 12 residues. With V trimmed by 10 bases and J by 5 bases, 3 bases remained unmatched. Germline loops: CDR1 MDHEN, CDR2 SYDVKM.

The chain couples TRBV28 to TRBJ1-2; no definite D call. CDR1 and CDR2 from the germline V gene are MDHEN and SYDVKM. Trimming stripped 6 bases from V and 1 base from J, with 3 bases between. This CDR3 region has 11 residues. The CDR3 sequence: CASSGNYGYTF. CDR3 nucleotide sequence: TGTGCCAGCAGCGGTAACTATGGCTACACCTTC.

This sequence joins TRBV19 and TRBJ2-1; 8 bases match TRBD2. In germline, CDR1 is LNHDA, CDR2 SQIVND (reference sequence). This CDR3 is 17 amino acids long. Germline trimming cut 4 bases from V and 0 bases from J; bases unmatched to any gene: 8. In nucleotides, the CDR3 is TGTGCCAGTAGTAAAACCAACAGCGGGAGCTCCTACAATGAGCAGTTCTTC. Protein: CASSKTNSGSSYNEQFF.

V usage is TRBV19 and J usage is TRBJ2-1, with 13 bases identical to TRBD2. This CDR3 has 15 residues. Germline V gene data show CDR1 as LNHDA and CDR2 as SQIVND (reference sequence). J gave up 8 bases and V 4 bases, and 5 bases lay outside the gene matches. This CDR3 reads CASSRIGLAGDEQFF. CDR3 nucleotides: TGTGCCAGTAGTAGAATTGGACTAGCGGGAGATGAGCAGTTCTTC.

This chain uses TRBV6-5 with TRBJ1-1, with D tentatively TRBD1 (6 bases). Germline loops: CDR1 MNHEY, CDR2 SVGAGI. This CDR3 spans 15 amino acids. Trimming pared 7 bases from V and 5 bases from J, leaving 20 bases between. Here the CDR3 reads CASTRNGGGGTEAFF. The CDR3 DNA follows: TGTGCCAGCACCCGAAATGGGGGCGGGGGGACTGAAGCTTTCTTT.